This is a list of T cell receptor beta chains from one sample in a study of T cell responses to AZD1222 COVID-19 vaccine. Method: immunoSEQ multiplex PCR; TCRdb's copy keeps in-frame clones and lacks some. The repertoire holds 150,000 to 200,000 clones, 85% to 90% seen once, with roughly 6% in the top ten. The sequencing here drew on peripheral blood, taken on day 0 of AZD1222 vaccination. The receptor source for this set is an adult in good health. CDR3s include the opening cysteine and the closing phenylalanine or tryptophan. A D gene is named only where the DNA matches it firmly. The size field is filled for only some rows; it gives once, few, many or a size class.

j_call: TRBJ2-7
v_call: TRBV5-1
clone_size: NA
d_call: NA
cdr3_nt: TGCGCCAGCAGCCCTTACGTCTCCTACGAGCAGTACTTC
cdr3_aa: CASSPYVSYEQYF

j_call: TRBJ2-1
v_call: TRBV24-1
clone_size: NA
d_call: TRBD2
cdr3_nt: TGTGCCACCAGTGATTTGGTCCCTCTAGCGGGAGGAATCAATGAGCAGTTCTTC
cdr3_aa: CATSDLVPLAGGINEQFF

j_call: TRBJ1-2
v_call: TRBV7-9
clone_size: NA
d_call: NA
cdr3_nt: TGTGCCAGCAGCTTAGACAGAAGAGATAACTATGGCTACACCTTC
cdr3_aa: CASSLDRRDNYGYTF

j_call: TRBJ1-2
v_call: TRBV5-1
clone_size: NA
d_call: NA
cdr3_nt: TGCGCCAGCAGCTTGAGGGGGAGTCTTTCTGGCTACACCTTC
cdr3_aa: CASSLRGSLSGYTF

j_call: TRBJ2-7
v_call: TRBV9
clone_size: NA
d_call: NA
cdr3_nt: TGTGCCAGCAGCCAGCATCAATCCCCAACGCAGTACTTC
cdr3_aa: CASSQHQSPTQYF

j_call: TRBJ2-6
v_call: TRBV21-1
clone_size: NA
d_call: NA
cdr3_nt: TGTGCCAGCAGCAAAGTTTGTCACTCTGGGGCCAACGTCCTGACTTTC
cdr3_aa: CASSKVCHSGANVLTF

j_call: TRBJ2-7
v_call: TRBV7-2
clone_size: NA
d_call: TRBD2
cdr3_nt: TGTGCCAGCAGCTTACTTTCCGGGACTAGCCCTTCCTACGAGCAGTACTTC
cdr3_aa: CASSLLSGTSPSYEQYF

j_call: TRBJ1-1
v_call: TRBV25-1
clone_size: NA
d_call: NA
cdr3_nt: TGTGCCAGCAGCCCCCTAGGGGGGGTTCCACCTGAAGCTTTCTTT
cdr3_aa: CASSPLGGVPPEAFF

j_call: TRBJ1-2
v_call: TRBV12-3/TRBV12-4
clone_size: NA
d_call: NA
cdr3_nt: TGTGCCAGCAGTTTGGCGGGGGCAGGCTACACCTTC
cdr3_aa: CASSLAGAGYTF

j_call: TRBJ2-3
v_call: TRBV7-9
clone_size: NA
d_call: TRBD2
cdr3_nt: TGTGCCAGCAGCTTACGGGGGGGCGGCACAGATACGCAGTATTTT
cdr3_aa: CASSLRGGGTDTQYF

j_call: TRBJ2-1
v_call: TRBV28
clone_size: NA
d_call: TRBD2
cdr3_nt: TGTGCCAGCGAAACTAGCGGGGGGGCTAATGAGCAGTTCTTC
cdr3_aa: CASETSGGANEQFF

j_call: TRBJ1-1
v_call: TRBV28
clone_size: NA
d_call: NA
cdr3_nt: TGTGCCAGCAGACTGTTGAACACTGAAGCTTTCTTT
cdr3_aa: CASRLLNTEAFF

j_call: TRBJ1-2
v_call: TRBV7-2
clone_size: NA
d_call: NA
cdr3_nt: TGTGCCAGCAGCTTACCACGGATAGTGAACTATGGCTACACCTTC
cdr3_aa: CASSLPRIVNYGYTF

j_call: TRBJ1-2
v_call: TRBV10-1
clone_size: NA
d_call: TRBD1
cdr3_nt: TGCGCCAGCAGTCCTCGGACAGGGAGTGGCTACACCTTC
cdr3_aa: CASSPRTGSGYTF

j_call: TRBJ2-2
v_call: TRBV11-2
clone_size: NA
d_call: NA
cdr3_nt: TGTGCCAGCAGCTCGCCCCAGGGAAACACCGGGGAGCTGTTTTTT
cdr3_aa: CASSSPQGNTGELFF

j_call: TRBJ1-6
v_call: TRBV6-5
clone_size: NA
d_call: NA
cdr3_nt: TGTGCCAGCACCCTCGAGACAGGCTATAATTCACCCCTCCACTTT
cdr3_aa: CASTLETGYNSPLHF

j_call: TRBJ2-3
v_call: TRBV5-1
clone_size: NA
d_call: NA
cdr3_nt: TGCGCCAGCAGCCTGCCGCCCACAGATACGCAGTATTTT
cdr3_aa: CASSLPPTDTQYF

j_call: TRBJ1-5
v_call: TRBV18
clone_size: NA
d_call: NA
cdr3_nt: TGTGCCAGCTCACCACGCGGACCCGCGCTCAATCAGCCCCAGCATTTT
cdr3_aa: CASSPRGPALNQPQHF

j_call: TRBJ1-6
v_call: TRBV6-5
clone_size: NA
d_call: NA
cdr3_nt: TGTGCCAGCAGCATCCCAGGGGATTCACCCCTCCACTTT
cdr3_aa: CASSIPGDSPLHF

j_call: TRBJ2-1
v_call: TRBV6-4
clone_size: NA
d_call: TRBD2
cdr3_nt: TGTGCCAGCAGTCCACAGCGACGGGAGGGGTCCTACAATGAGCAGTTCTTC
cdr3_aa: CASSPQRREGSYNEQFF

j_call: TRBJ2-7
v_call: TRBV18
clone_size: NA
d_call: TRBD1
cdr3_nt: TGTGCCAGCTCTTCTATCGGGACAGGGGGCTCCTACGAGCAGTACTTC
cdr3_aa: CASSSIGTGGSYEQYF

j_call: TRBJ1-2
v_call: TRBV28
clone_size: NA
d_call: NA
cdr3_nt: TGTGCCAGCAGCCAAAGAGGGGGGGAGGGCTACACCTTC
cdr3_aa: CASSQRGGEGYTF

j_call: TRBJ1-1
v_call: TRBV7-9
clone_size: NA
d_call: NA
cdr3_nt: TGTGCCAGCAGCTTTCAAGAGGAAACTGAAGCTTTCTTT
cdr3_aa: CASSFQEETEAFF

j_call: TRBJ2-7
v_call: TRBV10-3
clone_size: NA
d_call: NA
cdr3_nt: TGTGCCATCAGTGGGACAGCGAGCTCCTACGAGCAGTACTTC
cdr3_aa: CAISGTASSYEQYF

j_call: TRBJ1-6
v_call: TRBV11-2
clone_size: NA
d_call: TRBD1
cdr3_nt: TGTGCCAGCAGCAAGACAGGGTCGGGGAATTCACCCCTCCACTTT
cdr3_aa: CASSKTGSGNSPLHF

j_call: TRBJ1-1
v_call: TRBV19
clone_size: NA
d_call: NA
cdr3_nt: TGTGCCAGTAGTATAGACAGGACCAACACTGAAGCTTTCTTT
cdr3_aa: CASSIDRTNTEAFF

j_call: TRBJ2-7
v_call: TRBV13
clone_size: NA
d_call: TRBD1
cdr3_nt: TGTGCCAGCAACTTCCAGGGGGCAAATGAGATTTACTTC
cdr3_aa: CASNFQGANEIYF

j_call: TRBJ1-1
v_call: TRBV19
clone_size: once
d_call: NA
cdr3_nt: TGTGCCAGTAGCCCTACGGGGGCTGACACTGAAGCTTTCTTT
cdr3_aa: CASSPTGADTEAFF

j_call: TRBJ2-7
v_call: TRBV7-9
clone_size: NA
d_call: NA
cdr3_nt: TGTGCCAGCAGCGCCGGTCAGGGATTACGAGAGCAGTACTTC
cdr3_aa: CASSAGQGLREQYF

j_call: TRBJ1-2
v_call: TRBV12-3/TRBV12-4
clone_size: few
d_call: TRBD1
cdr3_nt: TGTGCCAGCAGGGAGGACAGGGAAGGCTACACCTTC
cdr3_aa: CASREDREGYTF

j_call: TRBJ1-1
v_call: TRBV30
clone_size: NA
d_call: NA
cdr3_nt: TGTGCCTGGAGTGTGTTTGGGGGGAACACTGAAGCTTTCTTT
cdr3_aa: CAWSVFGGNTEAFF

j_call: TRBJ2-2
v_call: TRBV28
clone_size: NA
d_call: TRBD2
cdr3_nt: TGTGCCAGCAGCTGGACTAGCGGGAACACCGGGGAGCTGTTTTTT
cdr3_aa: CASSWTSGNTGELFF

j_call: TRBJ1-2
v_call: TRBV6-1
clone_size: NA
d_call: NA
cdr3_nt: TGTGCCAGCAGTGAAGCGTGGCAGGGGCCCGGCTACACCTTC
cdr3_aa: CASSEAWQGPGYTF

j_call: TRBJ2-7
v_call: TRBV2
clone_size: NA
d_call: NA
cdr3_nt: TGTGCCAGCAGGCGGGACGGTACCTACGAGCAGTACTTC
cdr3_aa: CASRRDGTYEQYF

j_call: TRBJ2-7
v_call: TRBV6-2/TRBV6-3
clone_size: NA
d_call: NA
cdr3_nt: TGTGCCAGCAGTTTAACCGGGACAAGCGGGTCCTACGAGCAGTACTTC
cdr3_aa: CASSLTGTSGSYEQYF

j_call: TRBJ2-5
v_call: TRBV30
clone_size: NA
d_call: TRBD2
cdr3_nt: TGTGCCTGGAGCAGACTAGCGGGGGGAGAGACCCAGTACTTC
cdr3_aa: CAWSRLAGGETQYF

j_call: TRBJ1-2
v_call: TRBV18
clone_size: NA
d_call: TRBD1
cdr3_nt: TGTGCCAGCTCCCCCGACAGGGACTCTGGCTACACCTTC
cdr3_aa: CASSPDRDSGYTF

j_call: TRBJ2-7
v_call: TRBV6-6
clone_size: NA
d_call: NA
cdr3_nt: TGTGCCAGCAGTCCGGGTAGTCTTTACGAGCAGTACTTC
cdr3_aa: CASSPGSLYEQYF

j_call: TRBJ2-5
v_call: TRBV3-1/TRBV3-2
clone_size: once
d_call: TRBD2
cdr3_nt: TGTGCCAGCAGCCAAGGCGGGGGGTACCAAGAGACCCAGTACTTC
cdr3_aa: CASSQGGGYQETQYF

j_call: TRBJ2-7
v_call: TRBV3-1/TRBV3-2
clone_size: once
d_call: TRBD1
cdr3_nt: TGTGCCAGCAGCGCCACAGGGGAGCAGCAGTACTTC
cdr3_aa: CASSATGEQQYF

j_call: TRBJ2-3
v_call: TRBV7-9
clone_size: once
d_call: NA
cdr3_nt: TGTGCCAGCAGCTTAGTCTCGGATACGCAGTATTTT
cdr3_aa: CASSLVSDTQYF

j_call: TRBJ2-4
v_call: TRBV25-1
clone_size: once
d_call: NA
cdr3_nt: TGTGCCAGCAGCCCGACAGAAATAGCCAAAAACATTCAGTACTTC
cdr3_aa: CASSPTEIAKNIQYF

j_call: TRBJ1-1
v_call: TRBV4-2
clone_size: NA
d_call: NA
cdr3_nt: TGTGCCAGCAGCCAAGGAGAAAACACTGAAGCTTTCTTT
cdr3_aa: CASSQGENTEAFF

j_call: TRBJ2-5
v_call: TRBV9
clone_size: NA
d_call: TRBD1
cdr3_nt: TGTGCCAGCAGCCTTCGACAGGGTCAAGAGACCCAGTACTTC
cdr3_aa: CASSLRQGQETQYF

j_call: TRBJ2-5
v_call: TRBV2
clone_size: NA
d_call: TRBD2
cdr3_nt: TGTGCCAGCAGTAGGCTCGGGGGAGTAAATCGGGTAGCGGGGGCCCAGTACTTC
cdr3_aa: CASSRLGGVNRVAGAQYF

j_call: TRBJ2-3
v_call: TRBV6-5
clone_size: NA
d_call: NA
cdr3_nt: TGTGCCAGCAAATCTCCCACAGATACGCAGTATTTT
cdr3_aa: CASKSPTDTQYF

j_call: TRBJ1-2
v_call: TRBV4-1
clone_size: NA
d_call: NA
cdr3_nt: TGCGCCAGCAGCCAAACTCCGGGACCACTCTTAGGCTACACCTTC
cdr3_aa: CASSQTPGPLLGYTF

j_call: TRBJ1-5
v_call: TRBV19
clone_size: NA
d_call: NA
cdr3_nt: TGTGCCAGTAGTACGGATCAGGGCGGCAATCAGCCCCAGCATTTT
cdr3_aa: CASSTDQGGNQPQHF

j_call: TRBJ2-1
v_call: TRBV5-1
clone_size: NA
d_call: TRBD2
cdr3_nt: TGCGCCAGCAGACAATCCGGGAGGCGTCGGGACAATGAGCAGTTCTTC
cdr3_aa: CASRQSGRRRDNEQFF

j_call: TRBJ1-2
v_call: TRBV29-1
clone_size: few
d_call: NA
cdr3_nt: TGCAGCGTTGCGGGAGGCCCAGCTAACTATGGCTACACCTTC
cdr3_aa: CSVAGGPANYGYTF

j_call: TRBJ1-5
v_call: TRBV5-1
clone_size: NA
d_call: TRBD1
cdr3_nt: TGCGCCAGCAGCTTGGGGGACAGTGTCAATCAGCCCCAGCATTTT
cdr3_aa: CASSLGDSVNQPQHF

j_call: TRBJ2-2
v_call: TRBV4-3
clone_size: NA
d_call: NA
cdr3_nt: TGCGCCAGCAGCCAAGCCATAGGAAGGACCGGGGAGCTGTTTTTT
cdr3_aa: CASSQAIGRTGELFF

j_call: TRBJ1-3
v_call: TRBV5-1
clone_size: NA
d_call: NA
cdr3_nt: TGCGCCAGCAGCCCCCGGACCGATGGAAACACCATATATTTT
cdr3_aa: CASSPRTDGNTIYF